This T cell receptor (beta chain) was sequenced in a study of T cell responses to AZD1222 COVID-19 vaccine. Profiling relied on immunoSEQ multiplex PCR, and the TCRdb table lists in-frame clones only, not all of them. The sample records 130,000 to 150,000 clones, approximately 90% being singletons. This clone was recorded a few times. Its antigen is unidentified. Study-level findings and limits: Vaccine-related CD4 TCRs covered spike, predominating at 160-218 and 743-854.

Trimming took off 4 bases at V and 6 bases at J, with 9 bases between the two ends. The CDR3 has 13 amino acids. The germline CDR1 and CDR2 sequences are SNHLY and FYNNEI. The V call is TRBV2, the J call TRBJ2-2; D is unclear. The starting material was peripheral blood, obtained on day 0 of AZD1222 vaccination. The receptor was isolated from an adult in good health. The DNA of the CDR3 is TGTGCCAGCAGTGTCTTTTTTTCCGGGGAGCTGTTTTTT. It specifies CASSVFFSGELFF.